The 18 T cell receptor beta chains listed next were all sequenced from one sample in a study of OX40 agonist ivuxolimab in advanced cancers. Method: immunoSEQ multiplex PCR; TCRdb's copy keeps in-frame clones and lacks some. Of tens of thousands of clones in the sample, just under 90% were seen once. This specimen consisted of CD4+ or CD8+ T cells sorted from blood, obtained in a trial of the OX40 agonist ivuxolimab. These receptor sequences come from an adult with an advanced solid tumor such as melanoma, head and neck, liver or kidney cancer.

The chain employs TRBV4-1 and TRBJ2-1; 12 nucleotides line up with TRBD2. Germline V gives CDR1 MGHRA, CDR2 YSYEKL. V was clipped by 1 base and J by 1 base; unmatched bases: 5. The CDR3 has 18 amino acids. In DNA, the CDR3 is TGCGCCAGCAGCCAAGGGCTAGCGGGAGGGGTGTCCTACAATGAGCAGTTCTTC. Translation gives CASSQGLAGGVSYNEQFF.

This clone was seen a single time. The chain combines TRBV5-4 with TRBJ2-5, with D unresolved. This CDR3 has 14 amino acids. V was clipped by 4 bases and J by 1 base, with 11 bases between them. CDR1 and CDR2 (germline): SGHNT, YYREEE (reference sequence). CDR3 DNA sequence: TGTGCCAGCAGCCTCTCCCCCACCCAAGAGACCCAGTACTTC. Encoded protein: CASSLSPTQETQYF.

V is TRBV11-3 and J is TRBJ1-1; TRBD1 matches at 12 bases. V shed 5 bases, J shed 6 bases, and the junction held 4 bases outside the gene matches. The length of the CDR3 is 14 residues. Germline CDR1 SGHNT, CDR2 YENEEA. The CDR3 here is CASSHGDRGPEAFF. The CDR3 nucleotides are TGTGCCAGCAGCCATGGGGACAGGGGGCCTGAAGCTTTCTTT.

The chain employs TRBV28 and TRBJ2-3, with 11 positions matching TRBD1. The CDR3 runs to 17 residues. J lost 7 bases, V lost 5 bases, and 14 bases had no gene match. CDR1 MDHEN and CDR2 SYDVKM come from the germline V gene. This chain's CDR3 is CASSPTHPGTGGHTQYF. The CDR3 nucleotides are TGTGCCAGCAGTCCAACACATCCCGGGACAGGGGGACATACGCAGTATTTT.

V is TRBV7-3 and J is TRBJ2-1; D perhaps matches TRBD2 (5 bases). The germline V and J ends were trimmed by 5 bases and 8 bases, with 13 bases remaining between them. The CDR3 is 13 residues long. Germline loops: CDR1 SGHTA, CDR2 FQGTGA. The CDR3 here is CASSPISADEQFF. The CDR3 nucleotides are TGTGCCAGCAGCCCGATCTCAGCGGATGAGCAGTTCTTC.

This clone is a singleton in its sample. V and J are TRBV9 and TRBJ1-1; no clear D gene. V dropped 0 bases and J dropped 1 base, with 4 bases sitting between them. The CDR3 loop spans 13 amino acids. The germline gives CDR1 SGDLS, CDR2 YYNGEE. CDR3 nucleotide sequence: TGTGCCAGCAGCGTAGCCCGGAACACTGAAGCTTTCTTT. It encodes CASSVARNTEAFF.

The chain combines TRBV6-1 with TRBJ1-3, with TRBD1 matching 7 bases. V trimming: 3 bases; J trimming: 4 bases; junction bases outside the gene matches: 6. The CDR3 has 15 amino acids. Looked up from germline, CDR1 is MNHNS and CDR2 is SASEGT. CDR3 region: CASSEGTGVGNTIYF. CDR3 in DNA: TGTGCCAGCAGTGAGGGCACAGGGGTAGGAAACACCATATATTTT.

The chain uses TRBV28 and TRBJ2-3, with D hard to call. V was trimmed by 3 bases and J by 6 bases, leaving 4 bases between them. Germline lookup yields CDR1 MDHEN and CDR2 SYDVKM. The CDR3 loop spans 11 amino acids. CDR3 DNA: TGTGCCAGCAGTTTCTACGATACGCAGTATTTT. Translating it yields CASSFYDTQYF.

CDR3 DNA: TGTGCCAGTAGTTTGGGGACAGGGGTAAGATACAATGAGCAGTTCTTC. It translates to CASSLGTGVRYNEQFF. The rearrangement uses TRBV19 and TRBJ2-1; 10 bases fit TRBD1. The V gene's germline CDR1 is LNHDA and CDR2 SQIVND (reference sequence). The CDR3 sequence is 16 residues long. V gave up 5 bases and J gave up 4 bases; unmatched junction bases: 8.

The CDR3 sequence: CSVGEIQGTYEQYF. CDR3 nucleotide sequence: TGCAGCGTTGGGGAGATACAGGGCACCTACGAGCAGTACTTC. The gene calls are TRBV29-1 and TRBJ2-7; TRBD1 might be the D (6 bases). This CDR3 is built from 14 residues. V lost 4 bases and J 2 bases, leaving 15 bases between the germline ends. Germline V gene data show CDR1 as SQVTM and CDR2 as ANQGSEA.

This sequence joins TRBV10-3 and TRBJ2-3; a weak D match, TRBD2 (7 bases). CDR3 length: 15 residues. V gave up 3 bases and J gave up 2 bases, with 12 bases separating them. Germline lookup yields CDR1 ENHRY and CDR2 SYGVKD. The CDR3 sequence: CAISERGTTTDTQYF. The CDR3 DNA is TGTGCCATCAGTGAAAGGGGGACTACCACAGATACGCAGTATTTT.

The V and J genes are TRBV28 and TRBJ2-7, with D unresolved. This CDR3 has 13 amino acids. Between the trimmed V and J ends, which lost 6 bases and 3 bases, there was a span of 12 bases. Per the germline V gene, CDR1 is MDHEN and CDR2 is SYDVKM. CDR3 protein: CASRRMGSYEQYF. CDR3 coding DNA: TGTGCCAGCAGGAGGATGGGTAGCTACGAGCAGTACTTC.

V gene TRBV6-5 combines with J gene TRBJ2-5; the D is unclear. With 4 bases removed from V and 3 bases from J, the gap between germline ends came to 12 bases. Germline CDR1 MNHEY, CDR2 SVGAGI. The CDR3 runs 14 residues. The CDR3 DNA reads TGTGCCAGCAGTTCCGAACTCAACGAAGAGACCCAGTACTTC. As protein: CASSSELNEETQYF.

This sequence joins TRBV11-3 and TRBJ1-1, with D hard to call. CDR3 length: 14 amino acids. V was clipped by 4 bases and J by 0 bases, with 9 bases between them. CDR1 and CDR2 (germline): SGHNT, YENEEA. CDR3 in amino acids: CASSYPLVNTEAFF. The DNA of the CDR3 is TGTGCCAGCAGCTATCCCCTTGTGAACACTGAAGCTTTCTTT.

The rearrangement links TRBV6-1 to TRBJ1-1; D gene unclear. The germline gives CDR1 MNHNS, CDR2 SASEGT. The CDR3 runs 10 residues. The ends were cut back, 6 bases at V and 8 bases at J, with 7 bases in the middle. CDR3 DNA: TGTGCCAGCAGACTCCGCGAAGCTTTCTTT. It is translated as CASRLREAFF.

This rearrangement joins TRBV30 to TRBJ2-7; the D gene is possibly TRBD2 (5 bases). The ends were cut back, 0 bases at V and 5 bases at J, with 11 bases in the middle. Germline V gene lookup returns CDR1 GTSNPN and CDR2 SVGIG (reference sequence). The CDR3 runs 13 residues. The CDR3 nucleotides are TGTGCCTGGAGTGTTGGCGGGTCTAACGAGCAGTACTTC. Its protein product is CAWSVGGSNEQYF.

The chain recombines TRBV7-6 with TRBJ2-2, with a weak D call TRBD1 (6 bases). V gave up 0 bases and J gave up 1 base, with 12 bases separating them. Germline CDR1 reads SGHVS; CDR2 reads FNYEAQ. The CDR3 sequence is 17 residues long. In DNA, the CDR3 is TGTGCCAGCAGCTTAGCTAGGGGGAAGCTGAACACCGGGGAGCTGTTTTTT. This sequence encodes CASSLARGKLNTGELFF.

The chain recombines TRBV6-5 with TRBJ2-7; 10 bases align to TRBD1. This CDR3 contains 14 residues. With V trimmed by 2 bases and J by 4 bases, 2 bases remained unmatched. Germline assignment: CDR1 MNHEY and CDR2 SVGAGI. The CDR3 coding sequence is TGTGCCAGCAGTTACCGGGACAGGGGTTACGAGCAGTACTTC. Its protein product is CASSYRDRGYEQYF.